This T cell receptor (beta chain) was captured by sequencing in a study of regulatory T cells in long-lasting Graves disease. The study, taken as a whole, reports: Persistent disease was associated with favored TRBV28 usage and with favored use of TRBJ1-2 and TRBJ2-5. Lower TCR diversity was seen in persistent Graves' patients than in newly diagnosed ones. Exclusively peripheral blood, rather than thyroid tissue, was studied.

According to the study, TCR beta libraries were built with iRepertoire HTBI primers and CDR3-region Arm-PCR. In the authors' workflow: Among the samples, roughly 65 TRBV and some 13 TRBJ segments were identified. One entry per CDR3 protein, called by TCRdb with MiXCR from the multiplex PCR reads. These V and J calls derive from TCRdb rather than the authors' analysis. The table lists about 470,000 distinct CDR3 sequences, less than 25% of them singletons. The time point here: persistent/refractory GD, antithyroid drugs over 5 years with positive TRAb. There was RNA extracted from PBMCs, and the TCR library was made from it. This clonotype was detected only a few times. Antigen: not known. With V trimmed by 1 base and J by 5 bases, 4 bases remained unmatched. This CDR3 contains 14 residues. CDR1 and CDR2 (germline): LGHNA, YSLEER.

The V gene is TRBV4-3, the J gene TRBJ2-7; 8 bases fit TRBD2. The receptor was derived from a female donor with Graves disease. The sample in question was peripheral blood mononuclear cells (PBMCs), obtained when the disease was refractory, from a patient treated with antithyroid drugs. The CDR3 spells CASSQGGLGDEQYF. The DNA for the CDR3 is TGCGCCAGCAGCCAAGGGGGACTAGGGGACGAGCAGTACTTC.